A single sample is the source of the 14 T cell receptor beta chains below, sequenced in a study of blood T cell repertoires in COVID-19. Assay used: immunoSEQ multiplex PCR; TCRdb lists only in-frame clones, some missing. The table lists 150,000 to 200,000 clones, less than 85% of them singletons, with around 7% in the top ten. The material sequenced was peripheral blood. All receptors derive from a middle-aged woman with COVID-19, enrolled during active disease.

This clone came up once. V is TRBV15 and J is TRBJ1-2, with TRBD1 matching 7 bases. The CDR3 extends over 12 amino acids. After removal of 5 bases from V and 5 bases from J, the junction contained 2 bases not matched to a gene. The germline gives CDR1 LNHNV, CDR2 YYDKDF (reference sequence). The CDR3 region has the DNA TGTGCCACCAGCCCAGGGGGATATGGCTACACCTTC. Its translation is CATSPGGYGYTF.

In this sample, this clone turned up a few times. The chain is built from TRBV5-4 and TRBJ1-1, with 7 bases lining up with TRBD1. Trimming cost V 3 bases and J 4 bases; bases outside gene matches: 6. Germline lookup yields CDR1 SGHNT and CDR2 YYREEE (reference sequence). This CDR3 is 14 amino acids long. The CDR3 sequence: CASSWDSGTTEAFF. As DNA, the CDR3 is TGTGCCAGCAGCTGGGACAGTGGGACCACTGAAGCTTTCTTT.

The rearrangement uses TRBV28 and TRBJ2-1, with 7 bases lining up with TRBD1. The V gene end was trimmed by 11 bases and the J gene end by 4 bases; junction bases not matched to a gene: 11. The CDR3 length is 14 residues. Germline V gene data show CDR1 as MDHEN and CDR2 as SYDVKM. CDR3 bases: TGTGCCCACTCTACAGGGGCCCGATACAATGAGCAGTTCTTC. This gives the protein CAHSTGARYNEQFF.

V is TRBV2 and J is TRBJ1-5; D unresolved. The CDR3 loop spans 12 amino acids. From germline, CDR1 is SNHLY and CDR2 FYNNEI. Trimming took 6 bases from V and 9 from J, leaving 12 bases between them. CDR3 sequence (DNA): TGTGCCAGCAGAAACCTTGAGAGGCCCCAGCATTTT. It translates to CASRNLERPQHF.

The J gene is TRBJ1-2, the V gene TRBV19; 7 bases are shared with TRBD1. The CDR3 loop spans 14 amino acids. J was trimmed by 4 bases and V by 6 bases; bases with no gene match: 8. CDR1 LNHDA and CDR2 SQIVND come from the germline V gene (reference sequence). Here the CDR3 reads CASRRTGDFYGYTF. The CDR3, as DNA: TGTGCCAGTAGGAGGACAGGAGATTTCTATGGCTACACCTTC. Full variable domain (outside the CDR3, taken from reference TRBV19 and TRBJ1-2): DGGITQSPKYLFRKEGQNVTLSCEQNLNHDAMYWYRQDPGQGLRLIYYSQIVNDFQKGDIAEGYSVSREKKESFPLTVTSAQKNPTAFYLCASRRTGDFYGYTFGSGTRLTVV.

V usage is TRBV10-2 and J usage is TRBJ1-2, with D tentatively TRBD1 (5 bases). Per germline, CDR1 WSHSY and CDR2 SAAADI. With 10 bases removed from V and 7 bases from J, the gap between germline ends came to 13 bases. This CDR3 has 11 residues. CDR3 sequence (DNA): TGCGCCACCCGGGGGGGGGTTGGCTACACCTTC. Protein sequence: CATRGGVGYTF.

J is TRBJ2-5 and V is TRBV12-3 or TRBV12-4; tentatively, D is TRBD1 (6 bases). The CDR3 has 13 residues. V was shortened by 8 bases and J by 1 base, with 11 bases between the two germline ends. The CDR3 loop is CASGYRAQETQYF. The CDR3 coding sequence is TGTGCCAGCGGATACAGGGCCCAAGAGACCCAGTACTTC.

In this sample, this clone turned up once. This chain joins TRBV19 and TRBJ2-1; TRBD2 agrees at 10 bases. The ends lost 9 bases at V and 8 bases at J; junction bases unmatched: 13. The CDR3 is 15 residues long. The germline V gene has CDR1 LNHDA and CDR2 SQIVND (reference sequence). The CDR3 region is CASQGLAGVVHEQFF. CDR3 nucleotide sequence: TGTGCCAGCCAGGGGCTAGCGGGAGTGGTCCATGAGCAGTTCTTC.

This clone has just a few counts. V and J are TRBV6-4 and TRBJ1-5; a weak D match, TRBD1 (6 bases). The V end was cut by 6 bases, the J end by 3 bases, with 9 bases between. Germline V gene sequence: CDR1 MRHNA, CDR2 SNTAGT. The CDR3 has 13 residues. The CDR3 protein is CASSRQANQPQHF. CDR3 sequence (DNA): TGTGCCAGCAGCCGACAGGCCAATCAGCCCCAGCATTTT.

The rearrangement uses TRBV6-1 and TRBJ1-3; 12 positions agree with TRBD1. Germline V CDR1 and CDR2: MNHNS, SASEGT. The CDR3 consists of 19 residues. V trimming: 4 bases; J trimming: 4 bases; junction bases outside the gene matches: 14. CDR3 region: CASSVFGTGGHRSGNTIYF. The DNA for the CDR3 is TGTGCCAGCAGTGTTTTCGGGACAGGGGGCCATAGATCGGGAAACACCATATATTTT.

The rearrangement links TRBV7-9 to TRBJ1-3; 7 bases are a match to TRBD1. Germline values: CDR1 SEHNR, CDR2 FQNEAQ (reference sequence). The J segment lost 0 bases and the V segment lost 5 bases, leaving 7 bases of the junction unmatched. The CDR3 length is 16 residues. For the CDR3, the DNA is TGTGCCAGCAGCACTACCCGGGACAGCTCTGGAAACACCATATATTTT. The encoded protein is CASSTTRDSSGNTIYF.

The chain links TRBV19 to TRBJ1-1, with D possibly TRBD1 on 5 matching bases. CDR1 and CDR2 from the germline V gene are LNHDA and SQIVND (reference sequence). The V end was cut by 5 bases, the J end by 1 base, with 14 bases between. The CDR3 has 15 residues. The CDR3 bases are TGTGCCAGTAGTCCAGGACACAATGGGAACACTGAAGCTTTCTTT. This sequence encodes CASSPGHNGNTEAFF.

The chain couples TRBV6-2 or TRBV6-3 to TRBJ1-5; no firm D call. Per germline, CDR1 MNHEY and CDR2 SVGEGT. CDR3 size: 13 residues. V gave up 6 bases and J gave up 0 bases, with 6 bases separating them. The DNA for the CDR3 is TGTGCCAGCAGCTATTATAGCAATCAGCCCCAGCATTTT. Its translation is CASSYYSNQPQHF.

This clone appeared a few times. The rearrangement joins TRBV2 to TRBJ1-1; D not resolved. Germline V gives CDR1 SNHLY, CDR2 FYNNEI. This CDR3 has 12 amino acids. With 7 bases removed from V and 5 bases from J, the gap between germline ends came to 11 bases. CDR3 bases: TGTGCCAGCAAAGGCGGAAAGACTGAAGCTTTCTTT. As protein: CASKGGKTEAFF.